Below are 14 T cell receptor beta chains sequenced from a single sample in a study of beta chain features in type 1 diabetes (dated by TCRdb to the late 2010s). The protocol used for the library was the immunoSEQ multiplex PCR assay. The entire isolated RNA was reverse transcribed using the High Capacity cDNA Reverse Transcription Kit, and thus expressed TCRB transcripts were sequenced. TCRdb took over this immuneACCESS table, retaining in-frame rearrangements with V and J assigned. Such tables are incomplete; in checked studies, under half of the missing clones stem from an unresolved V gene, and the remainder is unexplained. For this sample the table gives 150,000 to 180,000 clones, of which under 9.5% were detected only once. Together, the top ten hold 0.65% of the sample. Sequenced input: central memory CD4+ T cells from blood. Receptors were obtained from a man between 18 and 35 years old in good health.

This clone was picked up a small number of times. This chain joins TRBV10-3 and TRBJ2-3; tentative D call: TRBD2 (6 bases). Germline values: CDR1 ENHRY, CDR2 SYGVKD. The CDR3 has 13 residues. With 2 bases removed from V and 8 bases from J, the gap between germline ends came to 11 bases. The CDR3 bases are TGTGCCATCAGTGAGACCGGGGGAGGTACGCAGTATTTT. As protein: CAISETGGGTQYF.

This clone was detected only a few times. The J gene is TRBJ2-7, the V gene TRBV11-2; TRBD1 aligns across 8 bases. CDR1 and CDR2 from the germline V gene are SGHAT and FQNNGV. Trimming at V came to 5 bases and at J to 4 bases, leaving 13 bases not matched to a gene. This CDR3 has 16 amino acids. CDR3 region: CASSPRSGQDGYEQYF. CDR3 DNA: TGTGCCAGCAGCCCGAGATCGGGACAGGATGGGTACGAGCAGTACTTC.

This clone has more than one count but fewer than ten. The V call is TRBV9, the J call TRBJ1-2; the D gene is possibly TRBD1 (5 bases). The germline gives CDR1 SGDLS, CDR2 YYNGEE. Trimming took 3 bases from V and 7 from J, leaving 16 bases between them. The CDR3 totals 14 residues. This CDR3 reads CASSAPVGVGGYTF. The CDR3 DNA is TGTGCCAGCAGCGCCCCAGTAGGGGTGGGTGGCTACACCTTC.

This clone was counted at least ten times. The chain couples TRBV4-3 to TRBJ1-2; no definite D call. The CDR3 length is 12 residues. Trimming took off 1 base at V and 6 bases at J, with 6 bases between the two ends. The germline V gene has CDR1 LGHNA and CDR2 YSLEER. The CDR3 region is CASSQGADGYTF. The CDR3 DNA reads as TGCGCCAGCAGCCAAGGGGCAGATGGCTACACCTTC.

This clone has a handful of counts. V usage is TRBV5-1 and J usage is TRBJ2-7; D uncertain. Looked up from germline, CDR1 is SGHRS and CDR2 is YFSETQ. V was shortened by 4 bases and J by 0 bases, with 5 bases between the two germline ends. The CDR3 covers 12 residues. Here the CDR3 reads CASSPSSYEQYF. DNA of the CDR3: TGCGCCAGCAGCCCGAGCTCCTACGAGCAGTACTTC.

CDR3 region: CASSGDRSSYGYTF. DNA of the CDR3: TGTGCCAGCAGCGGGGACAGGAGCAGCTATGGCTACACCTTC. The V gene is TRBV7-8, the J gene TRBJ1-2; TRBD1 agrees at 8 bases. The V and J ends lost 5 bases and 4 bases, in that order; junction bases with no gene match: 6. Germline V gene data show CDR1 as SGHVS and CDR2 as FQNEAQ. This CDR3 region has 14 residues.

There are a few counts of this clone. The chain employs TRBV4-2 and TRBJ1-1; maybe TRBD1 (5 bases). Germline-derived CDR1 and CDR2 are LGHNA and YNFKEQ. The CDR3 covers 14 residues. Trimming removed 1 base from V and 2 bases from J, with 8 bases in between. CDR3 bases: TGTGCCAGCAGCCAAGGGGGCAGAAACACTGAAGCTTTCTTT. Its translation: CASSQGGRNTEAFF.

This CDR3 is CASSQGVGSDANTGELFF. The CDR3 DNA follows: TGCGCCAGCAGCCAAGGAGTGGGTAGCGACGCGAACACCGGGGAGCTGTTTTTT. This chain joins TRBV4-1 and TRBJ2-2, with TRBD2 as a possible D gene (5 bases). The CDR3 has 18 residues. Germline assignment: CDR1 MGHRA and CDR2 YSYEKL. V dropped 1 base and J dropped 0 bases, with 15 bases sitting between them.

The chain is built from TRBV27 and TRBJ2-1; D unclear. The V gene lost 2 bases and the J gene lost 0 bases, with 8 bases spanning the gap. This CDR3 contains 15 residues. The V gene's germline CDR1 is MNHEY and CDR2 SMNVEV (reference sequence). CDR3 residues: CASSLGASSYNEQFF. DNA for the CDR3: TGTGCCAGCAGTTTAGGCGCTAGCTCCTACAATGAGCAGTTCTTC.

This clone has just a few counts. The chain joins TRBV28 to TRBJ1-5; D is perhaps TRBD1 (6 bases). The CDR3 totals 12 residues. Germline assignment: CDR1 MDHEN and CDR2 SYDVKM. The V and J ends lost 9 bases and 5 bases respectively, with 11 bases between them. Here the CDR3 reads CASGRGDQPQHF. The DNA of the CDR3 is TGTGCCAGTGGGAGGGGGGATCAGCCCCAGCATTTT.

CDR3 in DNA: TGTGCCAGCAGTCCGCAAAGGGCGGCCAGGGAGGGCAATGGCTACACCTTC. Its translation is CASSPQRAAREGNGYTF. V is TRBV27 and J is TRBJ1-2, with D possibly being TRBD1 (5 bases). Trimming shortened V by 5 bases and J by 6 bases, and 25 bases separated the two germline ends. CDR1 MNHEY and CDR2 SMNVEV come from the germline V gene (reference sequence). This CDR3 region has 17 residues.

The chain links TRBV6-1 to TRBJ2-3; 13 bases align to TRBD2. V dropped 0 bases and J dropped 4; count of bases not matched to a gene: 7. The germline V gene encodes CDR1 MNHNS and CDR2 SASEGT. The CDR3 is made up of 18 amino acids. The CDR3 spells CASSEALHTSGRADTQYF. CDR3 nucleotide sequence: TGTGCCAGCAGTGAAGCGCTTCATACTAGCGGGAGGGCAGATACGCAGTATTTT.

This clone has only a few counts. J is TRBJ2-1 and V is TRBV18; possible D gene TRBD1, 5 bases. Trimming cost V 2 bases and J 7 bases, with 12 bases left between them. This CDR3 contains 14 residues. Germline CDR1 and CDR2: KGHSH and LQKENI. The CDR3 here is CASSPTQGRNEQFF. Written as DNA, the CDR3 is TGTGCCAGCTCACCAACGCAGGGTCGGAATGAGCAGTTCTTC.

This clone was recorded many times. V gene TRBV19 combines with J gene TRBJ2-1; 7 bases fit TRBD2. V shed 0 bases and J 15 bases; nucleotides not matched to a gene: 8. CDR1 is LNHDA and CDR2 is SQIVND in the germline V gene (reference sequence). The CDR3 extends over 13 amino acids. In nucleotides, the CDR3 is TGTGCCAGTAGTATAGACCGGGCGGGAGCTGCGTTCTTC. Protein sequence: CASSIDRAGAAFF.